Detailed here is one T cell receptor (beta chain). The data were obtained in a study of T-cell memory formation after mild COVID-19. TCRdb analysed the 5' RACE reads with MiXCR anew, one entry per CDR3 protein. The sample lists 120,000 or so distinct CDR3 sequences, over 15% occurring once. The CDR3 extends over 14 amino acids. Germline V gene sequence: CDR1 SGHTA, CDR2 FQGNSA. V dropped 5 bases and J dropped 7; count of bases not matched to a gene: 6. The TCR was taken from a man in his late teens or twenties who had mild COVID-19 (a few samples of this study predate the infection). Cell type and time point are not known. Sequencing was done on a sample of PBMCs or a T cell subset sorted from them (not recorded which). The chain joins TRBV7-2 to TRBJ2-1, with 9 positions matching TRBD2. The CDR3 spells CASSPQRGVNEQFF. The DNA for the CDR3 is TGTGCCAGCAGCCCCCAGCGGGGGGTAAATGAGCAGTTCTTC.